This record concerns one T cell receptor beta chain sequence. Its specificity is unknown. This record comes from a study of shared clonotypes between healthy human individuals. Notes on the study in general: All-four-donor shared clonotypes had higher generation probabilities than non-shared clonotypes did.

Profiled with immunoSEQ multiplex PCR; TCRdb holds only in-frame clones, not every one. Of roughly 2.2 million clones listed, 90% to 95% are singletons. The CDR3 has 16 residues. Germline V gives CDR1 MGHRA, CDR2 YSYEKL. J lost 0 bases, V lost 1 base, and 1 base had no gene match. The clonotype comes from a man aged 18-30 years in good health. Some clones in this sample may be carry-over from other donors' samples. Sequenced sample: naive CD4+ T cells from PBMCs. Subset indicated: CD45RA+ positively selected. The chain combines TRBV4-1 with TRBJ2-7; TRBD2 matches 12 bases. In nucleotides, the CDR3 is TGCGCCAGCAGCCAAGCGACTAGCGGGAGCTCCTACGAGCAGTACTTC. It specifies CASSQATSGSSYEQYF.